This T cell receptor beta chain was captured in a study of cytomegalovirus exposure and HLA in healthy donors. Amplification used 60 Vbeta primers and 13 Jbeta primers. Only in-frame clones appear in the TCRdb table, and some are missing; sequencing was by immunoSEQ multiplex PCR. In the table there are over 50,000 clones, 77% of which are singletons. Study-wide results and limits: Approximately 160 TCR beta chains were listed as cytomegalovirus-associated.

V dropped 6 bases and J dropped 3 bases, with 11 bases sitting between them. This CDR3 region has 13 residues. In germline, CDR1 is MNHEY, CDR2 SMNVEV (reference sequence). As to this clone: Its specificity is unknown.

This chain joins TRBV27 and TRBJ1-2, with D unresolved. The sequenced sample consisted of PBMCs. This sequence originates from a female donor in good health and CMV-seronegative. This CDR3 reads CASSLREDYGYTF. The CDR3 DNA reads TGTGCCAGCAGCTTACGGGAAGACTATGGCTACACCTTC.